In this sample, the clone carrying this T cell receptor beta chain turned up a few times. The target antigen is unknown. The germline V gene encodes CDR1 SQVTM and CDR2 ANQGSEA. This CDR3 comprises 16 residues. The V end lost 1 base, the J end lost 5 bases, and 20 bases lay between the germline ends. This record comes from a study of shared clonotypes between healthy human individuals. General study points: Between a few donors, naive CD4 clonotypes were shared at a level of around 4.8%. Estimated richness was generally greater in naive than memory subsets.

The assay ran at deep level. Libraries were prepared by immunoSEQ multiplex PCR; TCRdb keeps only in-frame clonotypes and omits some of them. The data show over a million clones, with 75% to 85% seen just once and more than 0.45% held by the top ten. The sample taken for sequencing was memory CD4+ T cells from PBMCs. Subset specified: CD45RA-negative fraction. The chain recombines TRBV29-1 with TRBJ2-5; the D gene could be TRBD1 or TRBD2 (5 bases each). The sequence was collected from a man younger than 35 in good health. Some clones in this sample may be carry-over from other donors' samples. The CDR3 loop is CSVEGSRDLPVETQYF. CDR3 sequence (DNA): TGCAGCGTTGAAGGAAGTAGGGACCTACCGGTGGAGACCCAGTACTTC.